This T cell receptor (beta chain) derives from a study of T cell responses to AZD1222 COVID-19 vaccine. A note on this clone: Its specificity is unknown.

Study-wide points: Donors in the cohort were predominantly white British and more often female, and clonal diversity was possibly underestimated.

Germline V gene data show CDR1 as SNHLY and CDR2 as FYNNEI. The CDR3 contains 15 residues. The V end was cut by 5 bases, the J end by 10 bases, with 21 bases between. The repertoire was sequenced with immunoSEQ multiplex PCR; TCRdb's copy has only in-frame clones and lacks some. The data show 180,000 or so clones, with around nine tenths seen just once and roughly 1.9% held by the top ten. The V and J genes are TRBV2 and TRBJ2-1, with a weak D call TRBD2 (6 bases). Sample: peripheral blood, taken 28 days after the second AZD1222 dose. The clonotype originates from an adult who received the AZD1222 COVID-19 vaccine. For the CDR3, the DNA is TGTGCCAGCAGTCCAGGACTATCCGAGGGTATCGAGCAGTTCTTC. This encodes CASSPGLSEGIEQFF.